This entry lists 4 T cell receptor beta chains sequenced from one sample in a study of T cell changes during pregnancy in multiple sclerosis. Measured with immunoSEQ multiplex PCR; TCRdb has only the in-frame clones, and not every one. The sample has 75,000 to 95,000 clones, 91% seen once. The sequences come from peripheral blood, collected before pregnancy. Receptors originate from a female donor with multiple sclerosis, enrolled in a pregnancy study.

The V and J genes are TRBV2 and TRBJ2-1; D is ambiguous. Germline V gene sequence: CDR1 SNHLY, CDR2 FYNNEI. Deletions cut 7 bases from V and 5 bases from J, with 12 bases between. The CDR3 has 13 residues. This CDR3 reads CASTRRLNNEQFF. Here the CDR3 DNA reads TGTGCCAGCACTCGCAGGTTAAACAATGAGCAGTTCTTC. Full variable domain (missing parts from reference TRBV2 and TRBJ2-1): EPEVTQTPSHQVTQMGQEVILRCVPISNHLYFYWYRQILGQKVEFLVSFYNNEISEKSEIFDDQFSVERPDGSNFTLKIRSTKLEDSAMYFCASTRRLNNEQFFGPGTRLTVL.

A single count supports this clone. This chain joins TRBV7-9 and TRBJ1-4; no reliable D call. This CDR3 is built from 15 residues. V shed 1 base and J shed 0 bases, with 6 bases lying between them. Germline CDR1 reads SEHNR; CDR2 reads FQNEAQ (reference sequence). The CDR3, as DNA: TGTGCCAGCAGCTTAGGGCAGGCAACTAATGAAAAACTGTTTTTT. Its protein product is CASSLGQATNEKLFF.

This chain uses TRBV18 with TRBJ2-2; 9 bases agree with TRBD2. CDR3 size: 15 residues. Germline V gives CDR1 KGHSH, CDR2 LQKENI. Losses at the gene ends were 4 bases for V and 5 bases for J; bases not matched to a gene: 5. Written as DNA, the CDR3 is TGTGCCAGCTCACTCGGGACTAGCAGGACCGGGGAGCTGTTTTTT. The encoded protein is CASSLGTSRTGELFF.

J is TRBJ1-2 and V is TRBV6-6; 8 bases are a match to TRBD1. Germline values: CDR1 MNHNY, CDR2 SVGAGI (reference sequence). The ends lost 5 bases at V and 13 bases at J; junction bases unmatched: 6. This CDR3 is 11 amino acids long. The CDR3 DNA reads TGTGCCAGCAGTACAAATACAGGGGGCACCTTC. This sequence encodes CASSTNTGGTF.